This is a list of T cell receptor beta chains from one sample in a study of shared clonotypes between healthy human individuals. The repertoire was sequenced with immunoSEQ multiplex PCR; TCRdb's copy has only in-frame clones and lacks some. The repertoire holds hundreds of thousands of clones, with less than 96% as singletons. What was sequenced was naive CD4+ T cells sorted from blood. These receptors all stem from a woman between 25 and 40 years old in good health. Each CDR3 is given with its conserved first and last residue. The order of the fields is CDR3 length, V gene, J gene, CDR3 protein.

CDR3 length: 11
V gene: TRBV2
J gene: -
CDR3 protein: CASVETYEQYF

CDR3 length: 16
V gene: TRBV11-2
J gene: TRBJ2-7
CDR3 protein: CASSWGSGGITGEQYF

CDR3 length: 16
V gene: TRBV4-1
J gene: TRBJ2-4
CDR3 protein: CASSQDSGGWGDIQYF

CDR3 length: 15
V gene: TRBV2
J gene: TRBJ2-3
CDR3 protein: CASSEGLASTDTQYF

CDR3 length: 15
V gene: TRBV19
J gene: TRBJ2-1
CDR3 protein: CASSILLARAPEQFF

CDR3 length: 16
V gene: TRBV28
J gene: TRBJ1-5
CDR3 protein: CASNARGAGGNQPQHF

CDR3 length: 19
V gene: TRBV4-1
J gene: TRBJ1-5
CDR3 protein: CASSQEGRGQVGGNQPQHF

CDR3 length: 13
V gene: TRBV5-1
J gene: TRBJ2-5
CDR3 protein: CASRTSGQETQYF

CDR3 length: 18
V gene: TRBV4-1
J gene: TRBJ2-7
CDR3 protein: CASSQGLGGTSGNDEQYF

CDR3 length: 13
V gene: TRBV2
J gene: TRBJ2-7
CDR3 protein: CASTQSGTYEQYF

CDR3 length: 13
V gene: TRBV6-5
J gene: TRBJ2-7
CDR3 protein: CASSYLDDYEQYF

CDR3 length: 13
V gene: TRBV2
J gene: TRBJ1-1
CDR3 protein: CASSVVENTEAFF

CDR3 length: 15
V gene: TRBV9
J gene: TRBJ2-2
CDR3 protein: CASNLRLAVGGELFF

CDR3 length: 17
V gene: TRBV6-1
J gene: TRBJ1-4
CDR3 protein: CASSESPFWTTNEKLFF

CDR3 length: 11
V gene: TRBV7-9
J gene: TRBJ1-1
CDR3 protein: CASSLLGEAFF

CDR3 length: 14
V gene: TRBV5-1
J gene: TRBJ1-2
CDR3 protein: CASSLVVGDYGYTF

CDR3 length: 18
V gene: TRBV4-2
J gene: TRBJ2-7
CDR3 protein: CASSQVTGWREETYEQYF

CDR3 length: 13
V gene: TRBV28
J gene: TRBJ2-3
CDR3 protein: CASSFMATDTQYF

CDR3 length: 18
V gene: TRBV28
J gene: TRBJ2-5
CDR3 protein: CASSLRWGKLSVRETQYF

CDR3 length: 12
V gene: TRBV29-1
J gene: TRBJ2-1
CDR3 protein: CSARLVMNEQFF

CDR3 length: 15
V gene: TRBV29-1
J gene: TRBJ2-7
CDR3 protein: CSVVGSSGRSYEQYF

CDR3 length: 14
V gene: TRBV28
J gene: TRBJ2-7
CDR3 protein: CASSGSHSSYEQYF

CDR3 length: 14
V gene: TRBV18
J gene: TRBJ2-7
CDR3 protein: CASSPGIETYEQYF

CDR3 length: 11
V gene: TRBV20-1
J gene: TRBJ1-1
CDR3 protein: CSAPETAEAFF

CDR3 length: 13
V gene: TRBV30
J gene: TRBJ2-7
CDR3 protein: CAWSNRGTYEQYF

CDR3 length: 16
V gene: TRBV28
J gene: TRBJ2-7
CDR3 protein: CASSFPLRDSSYEQYF

CDR3 length: 14
V gene: TRBV6-1
J gene: TRBJ2-7
CDR3 protein: CASRDRTWDYEQYF

CDR3 length: 15
V gene: TRBV7-2
J gene: TRBJ2-1
CDR3 protein: CASSKTGGGLNEQFF

CDR3 length: 13
V gene: TRBV11-3
J gene: TRBJ2-7
CDR3 protein: CASSQGTGFEQYF

CDR3 length: 14
V gene: TRBV6-5
J gene: TRBJ2-7
CDR3 protein: CASSPPGFPYEQYF

CDR3 length: 15
V gene: TRBV7-3
J gene: TRBJ2-1
CDR3 protein: CASSLQPGVTDEQFF

CDR3 length: 16
V gene: TRBV4-2
J gene: TRBJ2-3
CDR3 protein: CASSQVGSRGTDTQYF

CDR3 length: 15
V gene: TRBV19
J gene: TRBJ1-4
CDR3 protein: CASSARQATNEKLFF

CDR3 length: 12
V gene: TRBV2
J gene: TRBJ2-7
CDR3 protein: CASSEALGWQYF

CDR3 length: 13
V gene: TRBV28
J gene: TRBJ1-5
CDR3 protein: CASTGQQDQPQHF

CDR3 length: 15
V gene: TRBV4-1
J gene: TRBJ2-7
CDR3 protein: CASSQESDQFYEQYF

CDR3 length: 16
V gene: TRBV4-1
J gene: -
CDR3 protein: CASSQRGGTGSSEQYF

CDR3 length: 16
V gene: TRBV9
J gene: TRBJ2-3
CDR3 protein: CASSVGVGLDTDTQYF

CDR3 length: 17
V gene: TRBV5-4
J gene: TRBJ2-3
CDR3 protein: CASSQSLSGSSTDTQYF

CDR3 length: 16
V gene: TRBV7-7
J gene: TRBJ2-5
CDR3 protein: CASSLNPPPGSETQYF

CDR3 length: 15
V gene: TRBV5-1
J gene: TRBJ1-5
CDR3 protein: CASSLTGFSNQPQHF

CDR3 length: 16
V gene: TRBV19
J gene: TRBJ1-2
CDR3 protein: CASSKAGTDGGYGYTF

CDR3 length: 16
V gene: TRBV5-1
J gene: TRBJ2-2
CDR3 protein: CASSNYGAGGSGELFF

CDR3 length: 14
V gene: TRBV7-6
J gene: TRBJ2-2
CDR3 protein: CASSFMGETGELFF

CDR3 length: 17
V gene: TRBV6-1
J gene: TRBJ1-5
CDR3 protein: CASGEGVRGFGDQPQHF

CDR3 length: 14
V gene: TRBV18
J gene: TRBJ2-7
CDR3 protein: CASSPGGTSYEQYF

CDR3 length: 16
V gene: TRBV7-3
J gene: TRBJ2-7
CDR3 protein: CASSLAGQGLSYEQYF

CDR3 length: 15
V gene: TRBV7-2
J gene: TRBJ2-7
CDR3 protein: CASSLGRTALYEQYF

CDR3 length: 13
V gene: TRBV7-2
J gene: TRBJ1-2
CDR3 protein: CASSSGGNYGYTF

CDR3 length: 14
V gene: TRBV28
J gene: TRBJ2-7
CDR3 protein: CASSLTQRSYEQYF

CDR3 length: 12
V gene: TRBV18
J gene: TRBJ2-1
CDR3 protein: CASQGVANEQFF

CDR3 length: 13
V gene: TRBV4-1
J gene: TRBJ2-7
CDR3 protein: CASSHDRDGEQYF

CDR3 length: 12
V gene: TRBV18
J gene: TRBJ2-7
CDR3 protein: CASSPGLERSYF

CDR3 length: 13
V gene: TRBV5-1
J gene: TRBJ2-1
CDR3 protein: CASSSSSANEQFF